This T cell receptor beta chain appears in the sequencing data of a study of blood T cell repertoires in COVID-19. About the study: The origin of the acute and convalescent COVID-19 samples was the United States, Italy and Spain. The cDNA or gDNA used as material had been derived from T cells, B-cell-depleted T cells, or PBMCs.

Germline CDR1 reads KGHDR; CDR2 reads SFDVKD. V lost 3 bases, J lost 10 bases, and 13 bases lay in between. The CDR3 runs 13 residues. Authors' data handling: Estimation of nucleated cell counts relied on the amplification of reference gene primers. Sequenced by immunoSEQ multiplex PCR; TCRdb stores in-frame clones only, minus some. That table furnishes V, J and clone size, whereas the DNA furnished D and trimming. This sample yields around 300,000 clones, of which roughly 90% are seen a single time; approximately 2.9% belongs to the top ten. Those enrolled in Seattle joined during active infection and were followed longitudinally afterward.

The clonotype was recovered from a woman aged 25-40 years with COVID-19, enrolled during active disease. The rearrangement uses TRBV24-1 and TRBJ2-3, with a tentative D call TRBD1 (5 bases). The sample consisted of peripheral blood. The CDR3 reads CATSDGRVTAQYF. The CDR3 DNA is TGTGCCACCAGTGATGGCAGGGTTACAGCGCAGTATTTT.